Shown below are 5 T cell receptor beta chains from a single sample sequenced in a study of T cell clones after liver transplantation. Measured with immunoSEQ multiplex PCR; TCRdb has only the in-frame clones, and not every one. The sample records 98,000 or so clones, approximately 78% being singletons. Source: CD4+ T cells from blood, taken before liver transplant. Receptors were obtained from a human donor who received a liver transplant.

The chain links TRBV7-2 to TRBJ2-2; D is possibly TRBD2 (6 bases). The V end was cut by 2 bases, the J end by 1 base, with 8 bases between. The length of the CDR3 is 15 residues. Germline CDR1 is SGHTA and CDR2 is FQGNSA. CDR3 in amino acids: CASSLSGGNTGELFF. DNA of the CDR3: TGTGCCAGCAGCTTATCCGGGGGGAACACCGGGGAGCTGTTTTTT. The whole variable domain, filled in from reference TRBV7-2 and TRBJ2-2, reads GAGVSQSPSNKVTEKGKDVELRCDPISGHTALYWYRQSLGQGLEFLIYFQGNSAPDKSGLPSDRFSAERTGGSVSTLTIQRTQQEDSAVYLCASSLSGGNTGELFFGEGSRLTVL.

This chain uses TRBV18 with TRBJ1-4, with 8 nucleotides matching TRBD1. Germline V gene lookup returns CDR1 KGHSH and CDR2 LQKENI. V was pared by 3 bases and J by 3 bases, with 6 bases of the junction left unmatched. The CDR3 runs to 16 residues. The CDR3 DNA reads as TGTGCCAGCTCACCGAGTCAGGGGGCGGCTAATGAAAAACTGTTTTTT. The encoded protein is CASSPSQGAANEKLFF. The full variable domain, in which reference TRBV18 and TRBJ1-4 provide the parts outside the CDR3, is NAGVMQNPRHLVRRRGQEARLRCSPMKGHSHVYWYRQLPEEGLKFMVYLQKENIIDESGMPKERFSAEFPKEGPSILRIQQVVRGDSAAYFCASSPSQGAANEKLFFGSGTQLSVL.

V is TRBV2 and J is TRBJ1-4; the D is unclear. Between the trimmed V and J ends, which lost 2 bases and 3 bases, there was a span of 7 bases. CDR3 length: 14 amino acids. Germline V gene lookup returns CDR1 SNHLY and CDR2 FYNNEI. This CDR3 is CASSERSANEKLFF. DNA of the CDR3: TGTGCCAGCAGTGAAAGATCGGCTAATGAAAAACTGTTTTTT.

This clone was seen just once. The V and J genes are TRBV30 and TRBJ1-3, with a weak D call TRBD1 (6 bases). CDR1 and CDR2 from the germline V gene are GTSNPN and SVGIG (reference sequence). CDR3 length equals 15 residues. V dropped 2 bases and J dropped 0 bases, with 11 bases sitting between them. The DNA of the CDR3 is TGTGCCTGGAGTTCTAGGGGGAGCTCTGGAAACACCATATATTTT. This encodes CAWSSRGSSGNTIYF.

The genes are TRBV19 and TRBJ1-2; D remains ambiguous. CDR1 is LNHDA, CDR2 SQIVND, per germline (reference sequence). V was shortened by 0 bases and J by 2 bases, with 19 bases between the two germline ends. The CDR3 is 18 amino acids. Written as DNA, the CDR3 is TGTGCCAGTAGTATAGATCCCGAGGGAGAGGCCTTAAACTATGGCTACACCTTC. Its protein is CASSIDPEGEALNYGYTF.